This T cell receptor (beta chain) was captured in a study of cytomegalovirus exposure and HLA in healthy donors. Findings and limits, study-wide: It was only CMV serostatus that was available as immune exposure information. TCR beta V segments were, for the most part, productive about 87% or about 30% of the time in an earlier analysis.

PCR was performed using 60 Vbeta and 13 Jbeta primers. Profiling relied on immunoSEQ multiplex PCR, and the TCRdb table lists in-frame clones only, not all of them. Seen here are 150,000 to 200,000 clones, around 83% observed once, and the top ten hold approximately 1.2%. Healthy bone marrow donors made up the donor group. Trimming took off 3 bases at V and 8 bases at J, with 15 bases between the two ends. The CDR3 consists of 15 residues. The germline CDR1 and CDR2 sequences are SGHRS and YFSETQ. With regard to this clone: Its matching antigen is unknown.

The sequenced sample was PBMCs. This chain connects TRBV5-1 to TRBJ1-6, with a tentative D call TRBD1 (6 bases). This sequence was found in a girl aged 2-15 years in good health and CMV-seropositive. The CDR3: CASSSIQGSHSPLHF. CDR3 sequence (DNA): TGCGCCAGCAGCTCAATACAGGGTTCCCATTCACCCCTCCACTTT.